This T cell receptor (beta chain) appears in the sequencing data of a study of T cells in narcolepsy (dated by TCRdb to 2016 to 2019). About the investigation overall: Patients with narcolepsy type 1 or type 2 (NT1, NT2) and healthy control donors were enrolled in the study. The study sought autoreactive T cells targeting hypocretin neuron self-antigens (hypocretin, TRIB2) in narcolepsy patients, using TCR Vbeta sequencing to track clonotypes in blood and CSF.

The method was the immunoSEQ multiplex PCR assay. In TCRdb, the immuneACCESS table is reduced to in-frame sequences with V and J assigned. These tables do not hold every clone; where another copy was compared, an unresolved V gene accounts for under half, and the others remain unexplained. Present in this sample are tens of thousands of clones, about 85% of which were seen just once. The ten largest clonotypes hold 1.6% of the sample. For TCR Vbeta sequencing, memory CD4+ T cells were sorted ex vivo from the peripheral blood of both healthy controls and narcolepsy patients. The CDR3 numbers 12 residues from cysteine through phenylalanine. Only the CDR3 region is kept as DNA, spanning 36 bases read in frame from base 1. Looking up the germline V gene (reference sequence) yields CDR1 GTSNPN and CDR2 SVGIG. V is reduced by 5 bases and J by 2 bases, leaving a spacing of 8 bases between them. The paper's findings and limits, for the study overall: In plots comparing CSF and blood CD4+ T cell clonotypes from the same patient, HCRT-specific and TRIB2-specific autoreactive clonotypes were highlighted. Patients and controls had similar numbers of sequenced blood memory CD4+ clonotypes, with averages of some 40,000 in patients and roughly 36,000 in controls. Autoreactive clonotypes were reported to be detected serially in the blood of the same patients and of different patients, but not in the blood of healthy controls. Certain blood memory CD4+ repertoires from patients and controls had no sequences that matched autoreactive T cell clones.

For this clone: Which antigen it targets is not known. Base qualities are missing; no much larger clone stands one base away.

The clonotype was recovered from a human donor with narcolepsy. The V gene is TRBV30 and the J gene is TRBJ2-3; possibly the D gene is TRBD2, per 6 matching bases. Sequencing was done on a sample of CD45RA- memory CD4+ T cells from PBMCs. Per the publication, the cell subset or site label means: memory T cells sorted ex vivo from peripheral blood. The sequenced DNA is TGTGCCTGGTCGGGGGTCACAGATACGCAGTATTTT. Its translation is CAWSGVTDTQYF. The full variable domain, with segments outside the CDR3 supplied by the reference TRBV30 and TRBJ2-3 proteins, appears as SQTIHQWPATLVQPVGSPLSLECTVEGTSNPNLYWYRQAAGRGLQLLFYSVGIGQISSEVPQNLSASRPQDRQFILSSKKLLLSDSGFYLCAWSGVTDTQYFGPGTRLTVL.